The 15 T cell receptor beta chains in this list originate from one sample, sequenced in a study of blood T cell repertoires in COVID-19 (dated by TCRdb to 2020 to 2022). Library preparation used the immunoSEQ multiplex PCR assay. Not all clones reach the TCRdb copy of this immuneACCESS table, which keeps in-frame sequences only. Checked studies attribute under half of the gap to unresolved V genes and leave the rest unexplained. This sample has about 210,000 clones in its table, and 83% of those were observed once. The leading ten clones occupy 2% to 3% of the sample. Sequenced material: peripheral blood. The receptors were gathered from a middle-aged woman with active or convalescent COVID-19.

This clone showed up many times. This sequence joins TRBV2 and TRBJ1-1; D is possibly TRBD1 (5 bases). Per germline, CDR1 SNHLY and CDR2 FYNNEI. This CDR3 spans 12 amino acids. CDR3 DNA sequence: TGTGGTGCGGACACCATATTCTCTGAAGCTTTCTTT. Translated, it gives CGADTIFSEAFF. Filled out from reference TRBV2 and TRBJ1-1, the complete variable domain reads EPEVTQTPSHQVTQMGQEVILRCVPISNHLYFYWYRQILGQKVEFLVSFYNNEISEKSEIFDDQFSVERPDGSNFTLKIRSTKLEDSAMYFCGADTIFSEAFFGQGTRLTVV.

The gene calls are TRBV6-2 or TRBV6-3 and TRBJ1-2; D is ambiguous. The CDR3 length is 15 residues. V was pared by 0 bases and J by 0 bases, with 8 bases between. CDR1 and CDR2 from the germline V gene are MNHEY and SVGEGT. CDR3 amino acids: CASSYSGRTNYGYTF. In DNA, the CDR3 is TGTGCCAGCAGTTACTCGGGCAGAACTAACTATGGCTACACCTTC.

This sequence joins TRBV4-2 and TRBJ1-5; 9 bases fit TRBD1. CDR3 length: 16 residues. After removal of 0 bases from V and 8 bases from J, the junction contained 8 bases not matched to a gene. In germline, CDR1 is LGHNA, CDR2 YNFKEQ. The CDR3 here is CASSQDEGQGFEPQHF. The CDR3 DNA follows: TGTGCCAGCAGCCAAGATGAGGGACAGGGATTTGAGCCCCAGCATTTT.

The V call is TRBV19, the J call TRBJ2-1, with D possibly matching TRBD1 (6 bases). The CDR3 covers 15 residues. Germline V gives CDR1 LNHDA, CDR2 SQIVND (reference sequence). The V and J ends lost 6 bases and 6 bases respectively, with 18 bases between them. The DNA for the CDR3 is TGTGCCAGTAGACTACAGGGCTCGAATGCCAATGAGCAGTTCTTC. This sequence encodes CASRLQGSNANEQFF.

This clone was seen only a few times. The rearrangement uses TRBV10-3 and TRBJ2-2; the D gene is possibly TRBD2 (6 bases). CDR3 size: 15 residues. The V end was cut by 2 bases, the J end by 5 bases, with 12 bases between. CDR1 and CDR2 from the germline V gene are ENHRY and SYGVKD. This CDR3 is CAISEPTAGTGELFF. The CDR3 coding sequence is TGTGCCATCAGTGAGCCGACCGCGGGGACCGGGGAGCTGTTTTTT.

The chain has TRBV24-1 and TRBJ2-1; 16 positions match TRBD2. CDR3 size: 17 residues. Unmatched junction bases numbered 8, after V lost 4 bases and J lost 9 bases. The V gene's germline CDR1 is KGHDR and CDR2 SFDVKD. Written as DNA, the CDR3 is TGTGCCACCAGTGACCCGGGACTAGCGGGAGGGTCGGCTGAGCAGTTCTTC. It yields the protein CATSDPGLAGGSAEQFF.

CDR3 amino acids: CASSLQGGNYGYTF. DNA of the CDR3: TGTGCCAGCAGTTTACAGGGGGGTAACTATGGCTACACCTTC. The rearrangement uses TRBV27 and TRBJ1-2; 7 bases fit TRBD1. V lost 2 bases, J lost 1 base, and 1 base stayed unmatched. Germline CDR1 is MNHEY and CDR2 is SMNVEV (reference sequence). This CDR3 is built from 14 residues.

J is TRBJ2-1 and V is TRBV30, with D possibly being TRBD1 (5 bases). Germline-derived CDR1 and CDR2 are GTSNPN and SVGIG (reference sequence). The V gene lost 2 bases and the J gene lost 4 bases, with 15 bases spanning the gap. This CDR3 spans 15 amino acids. The CDR3 reads CAWSPGGTGYNEQFF. The CDR3 nucleotides read TGTGCCTGGAGTCCCGGTGGCACAGGTTACAATGAGCAGTTCTTC.

The chain couples TRBV19 to TRBJ2-1; TRBD1 matches 7 bases. Trimming at V came to 4 bases and at J to 6 bases, leaving 15 bases not matched to a gene. CDR3 size: 17 residues. Germline CDR1 LNHDA, CDR2 SQIVND (reference sequence). CDR3 DNA sequence: TGTGCCAGTAGTAGAGCCGTGACAGGGATCATCTTCAATGAGCAGTTCTTC. Its protein product is CASSRAVTGIIFNEQFF.

This chain joins TRBV24-1 and TRBJ1-1, with 7 bases aligning to TRBD1. Losses at the gene ends were 3 bases for V and 2 bases for J; bases not matched to a gene: 5. CDR1 is KGHDR, CDR2 SFDVKD, per germline. This CDR3 contains 15 residues. Here the CDR3 reads CATSDLGTANTEAFF. The CDR3 DNA follows: TGTGCCACCAGTGATCTGGGGACAGCCAACACTGAAGCTTTCTTT.

The chain combines TRBV24-1 with TRBJ1-5; 8 bases are a match to TRBD1. The CDR3 extends over 17 amino acids. The germline V gene has CDR1 KGHDR and CDR2 SFDVKD. V was clipped by 5 bases and J by 4 bases; unmatched bases: 12. The chain's CDR3 is CATSGARGRIGNQPQHF. The CDR3, as DNA: TGTGCCACCAGTGGTGCCAGGGGGCGAATCGGAAATCAGCCCCAGCATTTT.

V gene TRBV5-1 combines with J gene TRBJ2-3, with 8 bases aligning to TRBD2. The V gene end was trimmed by 5 bases and the J gene end by 3 bases; junction bases not matched to a gene: 8. The CDR3 consists of 15 residues. The germline CDR1 and CDR2 sequences are SGHRS and YFSETQ. In DNA form, the CDR3 reads TGCGCCAGCAGGCGTACCGGGACTAGTACAGATACGCAGTATTTT. This codes for CASRRTGTSTDTQYF.

This chain uses TRBV15 with TRBJ1-5; TRBD1 might be the D (5 bases). V lost 0 bases to trimming and J lost 3 bases, with 15 bases between them. CDR1 and CDR2 (germline): LNHNV, YYDKDF (reference sequence). The CDR3 is made up of 17 amino acids. CDR3 sequence: CATSRDSGGETNQPQHF. For the CDR3, the DNA is TGTGCCACCAGCAGAGATTCCGGAGGGGAGACCAATCAGCCCCAGCATTTT.

The chain recombines TRBV4-2 with TRBJ1-5; D remains ambiguous. The germline V gene encodes CDR1 LGHNA and CDR2 YNFKEQ. This CDR3 has 16 residues. The ends were cut back, 0 bases at V and 3 bases at J, with 12 bases in the middle. CDR3 sequence: CASSQELGRDNQPQHF. In DNA form, the CDR3 reads TGTGCCAGCAGCCAAGAATTAGGGAGGGACAATCAGCCCCAGCATTTT.

This chain uses TRBV27 with TRBJ2-7; 12 nucleotides match TRBD2. J lost 6 bases, V lost 2 bases, and 2 bases had no gene match. CDR1 is MNHEY and CDR2 is SMNVEV in the germline V gene (reference sequence). The CDR3 covers 14 residues. The CDR3 coding sequence is TGTGCCAGCAGTTTACTACTAGCGGGAGGCGAGCAGTACTTC. Its protein product is CASSLLLAGGEQYF.